This TCR beta chain was captured in a study of Ad26.COV2.S vaccination and SARS-CoV-2 variants. Study background: As a participant in COV1001, the donor was in the Ad26.COV2.S trial arm.

Germline V gene lookup returns CDR1 SGHAT and CDR2 FQNNGV. V was clipped by 5 bases and J by 4 bases; unmatched bases: 5. The CDR3 is 14 residues long. Measured with immunoSEQ multiplex PCR; TCRdb has only the in-frame clones, and not every one. In the table there are around 300,000 clones, around 88% of which are singletons. The sample's treatment: around 19 received Ad26.COV2.S at low or high dose, single or two shots; about five received placebo; per-sample allocation not given. Vaccine and placebo recipients were sampled on day 63 after the first injection. The receptor was isolated from a person between 18 and 65 years old who received the Ad26.COV2.S COVID-19 vaccine or a placebo. The sample consisted of peripheral blood, taken in a trial of Ad26.COV2.S vaccine versus placebo. This chain uses TRBV11-2 with TRBJ2-7, with 10 bases that match TRBD1. The CDR3 bases are TGTGCCAGCAGCGGGACAGGGGCCGCGTACGAGCAGTACTTC. This encodes CASSGTGAAYEQYF.